This passage covers 14 T cell receptor beta chains from one sample sequenced in a study of shared clonotypes between healthy human individuals. Measured with immunoSEQ multiplex PCR; TCRdb has only the in-frame clones, and not every one. The profile shows roughly 2,500,000 clones, more than 85% of them singletons. Sequences were obtained from naive CD4+ T cells from PBMCs. The subset: CD45RA+ positively selected. These receptors were taken from a man aged 18 to 29 in good health. Some clones in this sample may be carry-over from other donors' samples.

The chain employs TRBV5-1 and TRBJ2-1; D is perhaps TRBD1 (5 bases). Trimming removed 3 bases from V and 10 bases from J, with 26 bases in between. The V gene's germline CDR1 is SGHRS and CDR2 YFSETQ. The CDR3 runs to 17 residues. DNA of the CDR3: TGCGCCAGCAGCTCCGTTCAGGTGGGGCAAAGGGGTCGGGAGCAGTTCTTC. Protein product: CASSSVQVGQRGREQFF.

The V and J genes are TRBV15 and TRBJ2-7; D is ambiguous. Germline loops: CDR1 LNHNV, CDR2 YYDKDF (reference sequence). Between the trimmed V and J ends, which lost 3 bases and 5 bases, there was a span of 11 bases. The CDR3 covers 13 residues. Written as DNA, the CDR3 is TGTGCCACCAGCAGGGGCCGTTGGAACGAGCAGTACTTC. Its translation is CATSRGRWNEQYF.

To note about this clone: Sequence at one end of the junction differs from germline and may be a read error. This chain connects TRBV18 to TRBJ1-2; possibly TRBD1 for D (6 bases). Germline V gives CDR1 KGHSH, CDR2 LQKENI. This CDR3 is built from 11 residues. CDR3 in DNA: TGTGCCAGCTCCTCCGGGGGCCTTGAGGACTTC. Its translation is CASSSGGLEDF.

The chain combines TRBV2 with TRBJ2-2; the match to TRBD2 covers 12 bases. With V trimmed by 8 bases and J by 5 bases, 3 bases remained unmatched. The germline V gene encodes CDR1 SNHLY and CDR2 FYNNEI. The CDR3 totals 14 residues. The CDR3 protein is CASALAGGTGELFF. The CDR3 region has the DNA TGTGCCAGCGCCCTAGCGGGAGGGACCGGGGAGCTGTTTTTT. The full variable domain, with the rest looked up from reference TRBV2 and TRBJ2-2, is EPEVTQTPSHQVTQMGQEVILRCVPISNHLYFYWYRQILGQKVEFLVSFYNNEISEKSEIFDDQFSVERPDGSNFTLKIRSTKLEDSAMYFCASALAGGTGELFFGEGSRLTVL.

The rearrangement joins TRBV11-2 to TRBJ1-1, with 7 bases fitting TRBD1. This CDR3 region has 14 residues. Germline CDR1 reads SGHAT; CDR2 reads FQNNGV. V lost 5 bases to trimming and J lost 4 bases; unmatched junction nucleotides: 7. This CDR3 reads CASSGMQGVTEAFF. CDR3 nucleotides: TGTGCCAGCAGCGGAATGCAGGGGGTCACTGAAGCTTTCTTT.

The genes are TRBV9 and TRBJ1-3; no clear D gene. CDR1 and CDR2 (germline): SGDLS, YYNGEE. The CDR3 extends over 15 amino acids. Trimming stripped 0 bases from V and 5 bases from J, with 12 bases between. CDR3 sequence reads: CASSVGGPLRNTIYF. Here the CDR3 DNA reads TGTGCCAGCAGCGTAGGTGGTCCCCTTCGAAACACCATATATTTT.

The gene calls are TRBV11-3 and TRBJ2-1; 12 bases align to TRBD2. The germline CDR1 and CDR2 sequences are SGHNT and YENEEA. Losses at the gene ends were 5 bases for V and 5 bases for J; bases not matched to a gene: 7. The CDR3 is 16 amino acids. This chain's CDR3 is CASSEVGLAGDNEQFF. The CDR3 DNA sequence: TGTGCCAGCAGCGAGGTGGGACTAGCGGGCGACAATGAGCAGTTCTTC.

The J gene is TRBJ1-5, the V gene TRBV6-6, with D perhaps TRBD1 (5 bases). The ends were cut back, 0 bases at V and 6 bases at J, with 12 bases in the middle. Per the germline V gene, CDR1 is MNHNY and CDR2 is SVGAGI (reference sequence). This CDR3 comprises 15 residues. The CDR3 bases are TGTGCCAGCAGTTACTCGGGAGATGGGGGTCAGCCCCAGCATTTT. This codes for CASSYSGDGGQPQHF.

V gene TRBV18 combines with J gene TRBJ2-1; D is possibly TRBD2 (5 bases). Trimming cost V 6 bases and J 1 base, with 13 bases left between them. The length of the CDR3 is 15 residues. The V gene's germline CDR1 is KGHSH and CDR2 LQKENI. In nucleotides, the CDR3 is TGTGCCAGCTCTCCTGTAGCGTTATCCTACAATGAGCAGTTCTTC. Translating gives CASSPVALSYNEQFF.

The CDR3 loop is CASSPGPGQSRNTIYF. The DNA of the CDR3 is TGTGCCAGCAGCCCCGGTCCGGGACAGAGCCGAAACACCATATATTTT. The V and J genes are TRBV7-8 and TRBJ1-3, with TRBD1 matching 7 bases. With V trimmed by 5 bases and J by 5 bases, 12 bases remained unmatched. Germline CDR1 is SGHVS and CDR2 is FQNEAQ. This CDR3 contains 16 residues.

This rearrangement joins TRBV5-1 to TRBJ2-7, with D maybe TRBD1 (5 bases). V was trimmed by 0 bases and J by 3 bases, leaving 13 bases between them. This CDR3 is 15 amino acids long. The V gene's germline CDR1 is SGHRS and CDR2 YFSETQ. As DNA, the CDR3 is TGCGCCAGCAGCTTGGGGAGTCAGGGTATCTACGAGCAGTACTTC. It specifies CASSLGSQGIYEQYF.

The chain links TRBV30 to TRBJ1-3; D unclear. CDR1 and CDR2 (germline): GTSNPN, SVGIG (reference sequence). V was cut by 0 bases and J by 1 base, with 13 bases left in between. This CDR3 spans 16 amino acids. The CDR3 region is CAWSVRGGVSGNTIYF. CDR3 coding DNA: TGTGCCTGGAGTGTACGGGGTGGGGTTTCTGGAAACACCATATATTTT. The full variable domain, completed using reference TRBV30 and TRBJ1-3, is SQTIHQWPATLVQPVGSPLSLECTVEGTSNPNLYWYRQAAGRGLQLLFYSVGIGQISSEVPQNLSASRPQDRQFILSSKKLLLSDSGFYLCAWSVRGGVSGNTIYFGEGSWLTVV.

V gene TRBV6-6 combines with J gene TRBJ1-1; D gene ambiguous. CDR3 length: 13 amino acids. The germline V gene encodes CDR1 MNHNY and CDR2 SVGAGI (reference sequence). V lost 4 bases and J 0 bases, leaving 6 bases between the germline ends. DNA for the CDR3: TGTGCCAGCAGTTCCATTATGAACACTGAAGCTTTCTTT. This encodes CASSSIMNTEAFF.

The gene calls are TRBV5-3 and TRBJ2-5; unclear D gene. TRBV5-3 is an ORF for which the function is uncertain. The CDR3 runs to 16 residues. V was clipped by 4 bases and J by 4 bases, with 20 bases between them. CDR3 sequence reads: CARSRVGSPTPETQYF. CDR3 in DNA: TGTGCCAGAAGCCGAGTCGGGTCCCCAACGCCAGAGACCCAGTACTTC.